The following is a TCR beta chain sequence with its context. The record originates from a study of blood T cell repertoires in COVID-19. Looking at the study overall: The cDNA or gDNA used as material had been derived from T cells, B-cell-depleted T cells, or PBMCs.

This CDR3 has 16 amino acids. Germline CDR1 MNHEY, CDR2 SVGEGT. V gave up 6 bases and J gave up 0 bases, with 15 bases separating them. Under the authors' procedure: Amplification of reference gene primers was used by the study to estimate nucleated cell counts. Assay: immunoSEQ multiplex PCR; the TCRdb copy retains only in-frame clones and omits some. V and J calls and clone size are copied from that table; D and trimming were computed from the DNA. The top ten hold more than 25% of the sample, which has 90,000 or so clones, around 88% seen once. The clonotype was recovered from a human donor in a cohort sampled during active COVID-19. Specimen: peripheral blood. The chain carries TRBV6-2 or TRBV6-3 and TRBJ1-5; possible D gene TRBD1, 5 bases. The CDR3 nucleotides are TGTGCCAGCAGCCACGAGACAGTTTATAGCAATCAGCCCCAGCATTTT. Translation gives CASSHETVYSNQPQHF.